The rows below give T cell receptor beta chains drawn from one sample of a study of T cells in Graves' hyperthyroidism and ophthalmopathy. One entry per CDR3 protein, called by TCRdb with MiXCR from the multiplex PCR reads. The data show about 380,000 distinct CDR3 sequences, 11% to 15% seen once. Sequences were obtained from blood. The receptors were gathered from a woman aged 55-70 years with Graves' hyperthyroidism. Both conserved end residues are part of each CDR3. A D gene is named only where the DNA matches it firmly.

v_call: TRBV7-9; d_call: .; cdr3_aa: CASSLPSGTISYEQYF
v_call: TRBV12-5; d_call: .; cdr3_aa: CASGPGGLANTEAFF
v_call: TRBV28; d_call: .; cdr3_aa: CASSLWTNGELFF
v_call: TRBV6-2/TRBV6-3; d_call: .; cdr3_aa: CASSYAGTNEKLFF
v_call: TRBV5-5; d_call: .; cdr3_aa: CASSLVTVGYTF
v_call: TRBV12-3/TRBV12-4; d_call: .; cdr3_aa: CASSFGGGTGELFF
v_call: TRBV27; d_call: .; cdr3_aa: CASSSTGSGTDTQYF
v_call: TRBV4-1; d_call: TRBD2; cdr3_aa: CASSQNPSSGAYEQYF
v_call: TRBV6-2/TRBV6-3; d_call: .; cdr3_aa: CASSYQGQPQHF
v_call: TRBV3-1; d_call: TRBD1; cdr3_aa: CASSQQRTGGNGEQYF
v_call: TRBV20-1; d_call: .; cdr3_aa: CSAAPWGAPSGANVLTF
v_call: TRBV9; d_call: .; cdr3_aa: CASSRLRDGNYGYTF
v_call: TRBV28; d_call: TRBD1; cdr3_aa: CASSLWGQGNNEQFF
v_call: TRBV27; d_call: TRBD2; cdr3_aa: CASSLGAGAAYEQYF
v_call: TRBV30; d_call: .; cdr3_aa: CAWSVRGKKLFF
v_call: TRBV11-2; d_call: TRBD2; cdr3_aa: CASSLLSGTNTGELFF
v_call: TRBV28; d_call: TRBD2; cdr3_aa: CASSLWTSGPYEQYF
v_call: TRBV6-1; d_call: TRBD2; cdr3_aa: CASSRPRLAGGELANNEQFF
v_call: TRBV20-1; d_call: TRBD1; cdr3_aa: CSADSPGQANTEAFF
v_call: TRBV13; d_call: .; cdr3_aa: CASSPPGSADTQYF
v_call: TRBV18; d_call: .; cdr3_aa: CASSPRTRGDNEQFF
v_call: TRBV30; d_call: .; cdr3_aa: CAWTQGSWQPQHF
v_call: TRBV2; d_call: TRBD1; cdr3_aa: CATVTGGTYEQYF
v_call: TRBV20-1; d_call: TRBD2; cdr3_aa: CSASPGTSGKVRGEQYF
v_call: TRBV6-5; d_call: .; cdr3_aa: CASSYSTWRARNTGELFF
v_call: TRBV4-1; d_call: .; cdr3_aa: CASSYNGDEQYF
v_call: TRBV9; d_call: .; cdr3_aa: CASSVGTDISGNTIYF
v_call: TRBV12-3/TRBV12-4; d_call: .; cdr3_aa: CASSLGQGAFF
v_call: TRBV14; d_call: TRBD2; cdr3_aa: CASSPPVGLADLLPTDTQYF
v_call: TRBV2; d_call: TRBD1; cdr3_aa: CASSYSTGPYGYTF
v_call: TRBV11-3; d_call: TRBD1; cdr3_aa: CASSPRTGAAYEQYF
v_call: TRBV20-1; d_call: .; cdr3_aa: CSVRDQGTDTQYF
v_call: TRBV19; d_call: TRBD1; cdr3_aa: CASSTQGTGELFF
v_call: TRBV7-2; d_call: .; cdr3_aa: CASSLENGMNTEAFF
v_call: TRBV6-1; d_call: .; cdr3_aa: CASSEDPGYTEAFF
v_call: TRBV27; d_call: .; cdr3_aa: CASSLSSSNEQFF
v_call: TRBV6-5; d_call: .; cdr3_aa: CASSYSMSGYGDTEAFF
v_call: TRBV5-6; d_call: TRBD1; cdr3_aa: CASSLGTVGKKLFF
v_call: TRBV6-7; d_call: .; cdr3_aa: CASSSGGLPAYNEQFF
v_call: TRBV7-2; d_call: .; cdr3_aa: CASSLGPSVGQPQHF
v_call: TRBV15; d_call: .; cdr3_aa: CATSGVGYEQYF
v_call: TRBV3-1; d_call: .; cdr3_aa: CASSPPLSQGRVETQYF
v_call: TRBV9; d_call: TRBD1; cdr3_aa: CASSERQGEGEKLFF
v_call: TRBV7-7; d_call: TRBD2; cdr3_aa: CASSLVLAGGEQFF
v_call: TRBV12-3/TRBV12-4; d_call: TRBD1; cdr3_aa: CASSLTGGGEKLFF
v_call: TRBV14; d_call: TRBD2; cdr3_aa: CASSRIPLADYSEQFF
v_call: TRBV12-3/TRBV12-4; d_call: TRBD2; cdr3_aa: CASRTPLAGGPGEDTQYF
v_call: TRBV7-9; d_call: .; cdr3_aa: CASSFGLPNEQFF
v_call: TRBV27; d_call: .; cdr3_aa: CASKLGGRGQPQHF
v_call: TRBV20-1; d_call: TRBD1; cdr3_aa: CSASTPGQENSPLHF
v_call: TRBV5-1; d_call: .; cdr3_aa: CASSWDTSSYEQYF